The clone carrying this T cell receptor beta chain was seen a handful of times. Its target is unknown. The sample comes from a study of post-analysis software for immune sequencing data. Unique molecular identifiers were built into the TCR beta cDNA libraries. MiXCR was run by TCRdb on the PCR reads, yielding one entry per CDR3 protein. The sample records 380,000 or so distinct CDR3 sequences, roughly 38% being singletons. The study's findings and limits: Five TRBV segments were more frequent in patients than controls; TRBV5-6, TRBV5-1 and TRBV20-1 belonged to this group. Same-batch preparations were strongly co-clustered by F measure.

This CDR3 has 13 residues. V was shortened by 3 bases and J by 5 bases, with 8 bases between the two germline ends. Sequencing was carried out using blood. The rearrangement links TRBV12-3 or TRBV12-4 to TRBJ1-5; unclear D gene. This clonotype was obtained from a girl aged 5 to 17 with multiple sclerosis. The CDR3 protein is CASSLGQDQPQHF. CDR3 nucleotide sequence: TGTGCCAGCAGTTTGGGTCAAGATCAGCCCCAGCATTTT.